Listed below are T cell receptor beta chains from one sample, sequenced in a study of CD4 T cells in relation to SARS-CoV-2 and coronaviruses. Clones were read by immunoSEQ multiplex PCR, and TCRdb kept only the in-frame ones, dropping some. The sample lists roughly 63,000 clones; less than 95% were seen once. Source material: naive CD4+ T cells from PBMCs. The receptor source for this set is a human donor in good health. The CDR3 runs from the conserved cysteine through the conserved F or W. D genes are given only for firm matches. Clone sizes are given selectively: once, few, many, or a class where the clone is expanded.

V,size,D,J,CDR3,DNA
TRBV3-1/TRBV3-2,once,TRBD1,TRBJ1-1,CASSQNPDRGPLAFF,TGTGCCAGCAGCCAAAATCCAGACAGGGGGCCGTTAGCTTTCTTT
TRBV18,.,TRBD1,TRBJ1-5,CASSPRQGQQPQHF,TGTGCCAGCTCACCCCGACAGGGTCAACAGCCCCAGCATTTT
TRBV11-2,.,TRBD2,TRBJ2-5,CASSAGGGWIAGGRETQYF,TGTGCCAGCAGCGCGGGGGGGGGCTGGATAGCGGGAGGACGAGAGACCCAGTACTTC
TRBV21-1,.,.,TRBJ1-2,CASYQDRGGDDYGYTF,TGTGCCAGCTACCAGGACAGGGGAGGGGATGACTATGGCTACACCTTC
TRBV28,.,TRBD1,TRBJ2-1,CASSPGQGSREQFF,TGTGCCAGCAGTCCGGGACAGGGGAGTAGGGAGCAGTTCTTC
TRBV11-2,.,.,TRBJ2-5,CASSLVFETQYF,TGTGCCAGCAGCTTAGTTTTTGAGACCCAGTACTTC
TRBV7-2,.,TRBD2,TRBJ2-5,CATAGGGGGQETQYF,TGTGCCACCGCGGGGGGGGGAGGAGGCCAAGAGACCCAGTACTTC
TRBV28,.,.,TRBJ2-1,CASRGPGKQFF,TGTGCCAGCAGGGGGCCGGGAAAGCAGTTCTTC
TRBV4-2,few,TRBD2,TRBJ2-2,CASSQVRPSGTGELFF,TGTGCCAGCAGCCAAGTACGGCCTAGCGGGACCGGGGAGCTGTTTTTT
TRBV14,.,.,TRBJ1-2,CASSQGARGYTF,TGTGCCAGCAGCCAGGGGGCACGCGGCTACACCTTC
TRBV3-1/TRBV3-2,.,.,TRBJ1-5,CASSQQGQPQHF,TGTGCCAGCAGCCAACAGGGTCAGCCCCAGCATTTT
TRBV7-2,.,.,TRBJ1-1,CASREGQNTEAFF,TGTGCCAGCAGAGAAGGCCAGAACACTGAAGCTTTCTTT
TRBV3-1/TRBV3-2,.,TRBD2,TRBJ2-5,CASSQDGLAGVGVEWTQYF,TGTGCCAGCAGCCAAGACGGACTAGCGGGAGTGGGGGTAGAATGGACCCAGTACTTC
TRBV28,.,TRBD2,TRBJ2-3,CASSLPTRGGRNTQYF,TGTGCCAGCAGCCTCCCAACTCGGGGGGGGAGGAATACGCAGTATTTT
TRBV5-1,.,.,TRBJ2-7,CASSLESGAPYEQYF,TGCGCCAGCAGCTTGGAGTCGGGAGCCCCCTACGAGCAGTACTTC
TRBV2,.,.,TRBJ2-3,CASSAHGTDTQYF,TGTGCCAGCAGCGCTCATGGCACAGATACGCAGTATTTT
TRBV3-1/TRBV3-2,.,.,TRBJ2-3,CASSQQSRDTQYF,TGTGCCAGCAGCCAACAATCTCGGGATACGCAGTATTTT
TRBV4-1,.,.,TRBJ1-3,CASSQGGQGTGNTIYF,TGCGCCAGCAGCCAAGGGGGGCAGGGGACTGGAAACACCATATATTTT
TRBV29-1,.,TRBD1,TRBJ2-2,CSVGQPPNTGELFF,TGCAGCGTGGGACAGCCACCGAACACCGGGGAGCTGTTTTTT
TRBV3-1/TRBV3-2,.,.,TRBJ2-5,CASSHYSETQYF,TGTGCCAGCAGCCATTACAGCGAGACCCAGTACTTC
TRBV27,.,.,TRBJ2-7,CASSLGLPSEQYF,TGTGCCAGCAGTTTAGGGCTGCCCTCCGAGCAGTACTTC
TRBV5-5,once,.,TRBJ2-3,CASRLIVSTDTQYF,TGTGCCAGCAGGCTCATAGTTAGCACAGATACGCAGTATTTT
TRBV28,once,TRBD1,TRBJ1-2,CASSTGQGRYGYTF,TGTGCCAGCAGTACCGGACAGGGGAGGTATGGCTACACCTTC
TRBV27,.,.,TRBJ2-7,CASTRPGPSYEQYF,TGTGCCAGCACCCGTCCCGGTCCGTCCTACGAGCAGTACTTC
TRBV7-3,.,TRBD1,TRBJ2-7,CASSSQGAGEQYF,TGTGCCAGCAGTTCGCAGGGGGCTGGCGAGCAGTACTTC
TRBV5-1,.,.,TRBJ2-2,CASSPTGRTTNTGELFF,TGCGCCAGCAGCCCGACGGGACGGACTACGAACACCGGGGAGCTGTTTTTT
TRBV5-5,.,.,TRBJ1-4,CASTRRQDNEKLFF,TGTGCCAGCACCAGGAGACAAGATAATGAAAAACTGTTTTTT
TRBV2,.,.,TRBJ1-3,CASNGLGNTIYF,TGTGCCAGCAACGGACTTGGAAACACCATATATTTT
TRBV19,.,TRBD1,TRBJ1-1,CASSIKVRTGHRRTEAFF,TGTGCCAGTAGTATTAAAGTGCGGACAGGGCATAGGAGGACTGAAGCTTTCTTT
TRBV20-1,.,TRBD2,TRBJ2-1,CSASKVAGGSYNEQFF,TGCAGTGCTAGTAAGGTAGCGGGGGGCTCCTACAATGAGCAGTTCTTC
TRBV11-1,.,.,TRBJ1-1,CASSLSSLMNTEAFF,TGTGCCAGCAGCTTAAGTTCGCTGATGAACACTGAAGCTTTCTTT
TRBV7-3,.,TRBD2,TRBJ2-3,CASSLSGGRSDTQYF,TGTGCCAGCAGCTTATCCGGCGGGAGGTCAGATACGCAGTATTTT
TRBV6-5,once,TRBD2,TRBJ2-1,CASRGSGNEQFF,TGTGCCAGCAGGGGGAGCGGGAACGAGCAGTTCTTC
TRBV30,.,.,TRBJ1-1,CAWSVRHRTEAFF,TGTGCCTGGAGTGTACGGCATCGGACTGAAGCTTTCTTT
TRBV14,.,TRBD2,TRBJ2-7,CASSQESGTVGFYEQYF,TGTGCCAGCAGCCAGGAAAGCGGGACTGTCGGATTTTACGAGCAGTACTTC
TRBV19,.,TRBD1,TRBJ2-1,CASSVSGGRNEQFF,TGTGCCAGTAGTGTCTCAGGGGGACGAAATGAGCAGTTCTTC
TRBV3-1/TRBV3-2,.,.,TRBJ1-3,CASSQWDSGNTIYF,TGTGCCAGCAGCCAATGGGACTCTGGAAACACCATATATTTT